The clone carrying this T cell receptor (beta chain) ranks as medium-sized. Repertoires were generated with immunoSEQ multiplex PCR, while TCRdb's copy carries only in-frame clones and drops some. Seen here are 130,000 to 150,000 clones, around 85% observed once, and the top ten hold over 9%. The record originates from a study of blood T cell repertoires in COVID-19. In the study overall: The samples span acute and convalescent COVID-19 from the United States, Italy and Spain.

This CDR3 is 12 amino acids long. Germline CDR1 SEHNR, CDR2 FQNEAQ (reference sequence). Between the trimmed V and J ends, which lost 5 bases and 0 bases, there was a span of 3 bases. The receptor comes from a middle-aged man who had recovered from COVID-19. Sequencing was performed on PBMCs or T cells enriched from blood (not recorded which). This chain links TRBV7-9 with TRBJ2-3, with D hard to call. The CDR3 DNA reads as TGTGCCAGCAGCCTTAGCACAGATACGCAGTATTTT. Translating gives CASSLSTDTQYF.